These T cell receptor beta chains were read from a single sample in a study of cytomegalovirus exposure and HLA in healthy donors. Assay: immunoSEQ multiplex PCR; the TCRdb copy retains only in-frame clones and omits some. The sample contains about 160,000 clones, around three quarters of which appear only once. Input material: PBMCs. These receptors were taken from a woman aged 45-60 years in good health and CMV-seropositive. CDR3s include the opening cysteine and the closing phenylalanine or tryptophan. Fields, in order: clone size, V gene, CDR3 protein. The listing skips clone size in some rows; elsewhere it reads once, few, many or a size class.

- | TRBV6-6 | CASSYLGTGNNEQFF
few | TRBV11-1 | CASSFSAGNFHEQYF
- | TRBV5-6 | CASSSLAGQETQYF
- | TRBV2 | CASSEVSPRAANYGYTF
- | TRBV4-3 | CASSGSGTTDTQYF
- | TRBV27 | CASSFLGGGAGAYEQYF
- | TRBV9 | CASSVQQGSYNEQFF
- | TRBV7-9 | CASSKRDRGLTTEAFF
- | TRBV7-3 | CASSRPGLAGGADNEQFF
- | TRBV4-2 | CASSPPETGLSFEQYF
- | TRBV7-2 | CASSLLTEDYGYTF
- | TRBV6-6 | CASVETSGVRTDTQYF
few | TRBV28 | CATGIHEKLFF
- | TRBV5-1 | CASSLPSGTGMETQYF
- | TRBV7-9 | CSSSQSDRGPYGYTF
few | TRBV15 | CATSVGRGNTIYF
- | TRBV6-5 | CASSYSNRQNTEAFF
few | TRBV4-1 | CASSQDSGRGRGGWETQYF
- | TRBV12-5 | CASGLGLAFGDEQFF
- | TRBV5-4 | CASSWRSGRAYYEQYF